This T cell receptor (beta chain) is from a study of blood T cell repertoires in COVID-19. Study in general: T cells, B-cell-depleted T cells, or PBMCs provided the cDNA or gDNA that served as material.

Source study methods: Amplified reference gene primers provided the basis for estimating nucleated cell counts. Assay used: immunoSEQ multiplex PCR; TCRdb lists only in-frame clones, some missing. Clonal size and the V and J genes are those of that table, whereas D and trimming came from the DNA. The table includes approximately 250,000 clones, 80% to 90% detected once. Sequencing was done on a sample of PBMCs or T cells enriched from blood (not recorded which). This TCR derives from a woman aged 35 to 49 who had been exposed to COVID-19.

In DNA form, the CDR3 reads TGTGCCAGTAGAGGGGGGGCCTTGGAGACCCAGTACTTC. Protein sequence: CASRGGALETQYF. The chain recombines TRBV19 with TRBJ2-5; D is possibly TRBD2 (7 bases). Germline CDR1 LNHDA, CDR2 SQIVND (reference sequence). V lost 6 bases, J lost 5 bases, and 13 bases lay in between. The CDR3 has 13 residues.